These 29 T cell receptor beta chains were all obtained from the same sample, sequenced in a study of shared clonotypes between healthy human individuals (dated by TCRdb to 2020 to 2021). CD8 naive samples were obtained by positive selection for CCR7 among CD45RO-negative cells, yielding a CD45RA+CCR7+ population from which TemRA cells were excluded. Libraries were prepared through the immunoSEQ multiplex PCR assay. The immuneACCESS repertoire file appears here via TCRdb, limited to in-frame rearrangements. These files lack a portion of the clones; in checked studies, under half of the deficit traces to unresolved V genes, and the cause of the others is not known. The sample table shows around 2,100,000 clones, and about 95% are seen once. The ten most abundant clones make up less than 1.5% of the sample. The sequencing sample was made of naive CD8+ T cells sorted from blood. The sample's cell subset or site, from its label and the paper: CD45RA+CCR7+. The receptors stem from a man in his late teens or twenties in good health.

The rearrangement joins TRBV5-1 to TRBJ2-7; 8 bases are shared with TRBD1. In germline, CDR1 is SGHRS, CDR2 YFSETQ. V shed 4 bases and J 4 bases; nucleotides not matched to a gene: 4. The CDR3 is 13 amino acids. The CDR3 loop reads CASSPDREYEQYF. The CDR3 bases are TGCGCCAGCAGCCCGGACAGGGAGTACGAGCAGTACTTC.

The chain recombines TRBV4-1 with TRBJ2-2, with 10 bases that match TRBD2. Germline-derived CDR1 and CDR2 are MGHRA and YSYEKL. CDR3 size: 18 residues. The V segment lost 3 bases and the J segment 1 base; nucleotides outside the gene matches: 8. CDR3 nucleotides: TGCGCCAGCAGCCAGAATAGCGGGGGGCTAGAGAACACCGGGGAGCTGTTTTTT. Protein product: CASSQNSGGLENTGELFF.

The J gene is TRBJ2-5, the V gene TRBV19; 13 nucleotides line up with TRBD2. The CDR3 has 17 residues. Germline V gene lookup returns CDR1 LNHDA and CDR2 SQIVND (reference sequence). The V segment lost 5 bases and the J segment 5 bases; nucleotides outside the gene matches: 11. The DNA for the CDR3 is TGTGCCAGTAGTCTAGGGACTAGCGGGGAACCGTGGGAGACCCAGTACTTC. It is translated as CASSLGTSGEPWETQYF.

V usage is TRBV21-1 and J usage is TRBJ1-4; no check of the table's D call, TRBD1, against the DNA was made. TRBV21-1 is a pseudogene. The CDR3 contains 14 residues. DNA of the CDR3: TGTGCCAGCAGCCAGGGACAGGGTAGAGAAAAACTGTTTTTT. It translates to CASSQGQGREKLFF.

About this clone: At the DNA level, this CDR3 is encoded by other sequences in the same sample as well. J is TRBJ2-7 and V is TRBV11-2; 7 nucleotides line up with TRBD2. The V segment lost 4 bases and the J segment 2 bases; nucleotides outside the gene matches: 2. The germline V gene has CDR1 SGHAT and CDR2 FQNNGV. The CDR3 is made up of 13 amino acids. The CDR3 sequence: CASSWGGAYEQYF. CDR3 DNA sequence: TGTGCCAGCAGCTGGGGGGGTGCCTACGAGCAGTACTTC.

V gene TRBV5-1 combines with J gene TRBJ1-1; D not certain. This CDR3 spans 14 amino acids. V was trimmed by 0 bases and J by 4 bases, leaving 10 bases between them. The V gene's germline CDR1 is SGHRS and CDR2 YFSETQ. This CDR3 reads CASSLALGSTEAFF. The CDR3 region has the DNA TGCGCCAGCAGCTTGGCTTTAGGGTCCACTGAAGCTTTCTTT.

The gene calls are TRBV9 and TRBJ1-5, with no clear D. In germline, CDR1 is SGDLS, CDR2 YYNGEE. The CDR3 length is 17 residues. V shed 0 bases and J shed 4 bases, with 17 bases lying between them. The DNA for the CDR3 is TGTGCCAGCAGCGTAGGGGCAGAGATATTTCCGAATCAGCCCCAGCATTTT. As protein: CASSVGAEIFPNQPQHF.

This sequence joins TRBV6-5 and TRBJ1-1; a possible D gene is TRBD1 (5 bases). V lost 7 bases to trimming and J lost 5 bases, with 17 bases between them. The germline gives CDR1 MNHEY, CDR2 SVGAGI. This CDR3 contains 14 residues. Here the CDR3 reads CASTPGGEWTEAFF. The CDR3 DNA is TGTGCCAGCACCCCGGGGGGGGAATGGACTGAAGCTTTCTTT.

This chain links TRBV4-3 with TRBJ2-7; 9 nucleotides line up with TRBD1. Germline CDR1 reads LGHNA; CDR2 reads YSLEER. V was clipped by 0 bases and J by 4 bases; unmatched bases: 4. The length of the CDR3 is 15 residues. Here the CDR3 reads CASSQDWTGEYEQYF. For the CDR3, the DNA is TGCGCCAGCAGCCAAGATTGGACAGGGGAATACGAGCAGTACTTC.

The chain has TRBV7-9 and TRBJ2-5, with TRBD1 matching over 11 bases. CDR1 and CDR2 from the germline V gene are SEHNR and FQNEAQ (reference sequence). There are 16 residues in the CDR3. V lost 2 bases and J lost 3; bases outside the gene matches: 5. The CDR3 loop is CASSLSPGQGEETQYF. As DNA, the CDR3 is TGTGCCAGCAGCTTAAGCCCGGGACAGGGGGAAGAGACCCAGTACTTC.

This clone was detected once. The chain joins TRBV2 to TRBJ2-3; D gene uncertain. V gave up 8 bases and J gave up 2 bases, with 11 bases separating them. This CDR3 is built from 13 residues. CDR1 and CDR2 from the germline V gene are SNHLY and FYNNEI. CDR3 DNA: TGTGCCAGCGGACCCCTCCACACAGATACGCAGTATTTT. This gives the protein CASGPLHTDTQYF.

The CDR3 spells CASRGVGSYDSTDTQYF. The CDR3 DNA sequence: TGTGCCAGCAGGGGCGTGGGGTCTTACGATAGCACAGATACGCAGTATTTT. The chain has TRBV27 and TRBJ2-3; D is ambiguous. Trimming left V 6 bases short and J 0 bases short, with 19 bases between. Germline loops: CDR1 MNHEY, CDR2 SMNVEV (reference sequence). The CDR3 runs to 17 residues.

V is TRBV19 and J is TRBJ1-1; 10 bases match TRBD1. The CDR3 totals 16 residues. Germline CDR1 is LNHDA and CDR2 is SQIVND (reference sequence). V dropped 9 bases and J dropped 4; count of bases not matched to a gene: 14. CDR3 in DNA: TGTGCCAGCCGACCCTTGACAGGGGGCGAGGGCACTGAAGCTTTCTTT. Its protein is CASRPLTGGEGTEAFF.

This chain uses TRBV27 with TRBJ2-5; D may be TRBD1 or TRBD2 (7 bases each). CDR1 is MNHEY, CDR2 SMNVEV, per germline (reference sequence). There are 16 residues in the CDR3. V was trimmed by 6 bases and J by 1 base, leaving 18 bases between them. Written as DNA, the CDR3 is TGTGCCAGCAGGACGCACAGGGGAGGGGGCCAAGAGACCCAGTACTTC. Translation gives CASRTHRGGGQETQYF.

In DNA, the CDR3 is TGTGCCAGCAGTTCCGGTCTAAACCTCTACGAGCAGTACTTC. Translated: CASSSGLNLYEQYF. The V and J genes are TRBV28 and TRBJ2-7; no reliable D call. Germline-derived CDR1 and CDR2 are MDHEN and SYDVKM. This CDR3 has 14 residues. V lost 4 bases and J lost 3, with 13 bases in between.

The CDR3 region is CASSRDGNFYGYTF. The DNA for the CDR3 is TGTGCCAGCAGCCGGGACGGAAATTTCTATGGCTACACCTTC. The rearrangement links TRBV5-8 to TRBJ1-2, with D maybe TRBD1 (5 bases). V lost 4 bases to trimming and J lost 4 bases, with 14 bases between them. Germline assignment: CDR1 SGHTS and CDR2 YDEGEE. This CDR3 contains 14 residues.

The chain employs TRBV5-1 and TRBJ2-2, with 10 bases matching TRBD2. Per the germline V gene, CDR1 is SGHRS and CDR2 is YFSETQ. With V trimmed by 0 bases and J by 5 bases, 7 bases remained unmatched. The CDR3 has 17 amino acids. The CDR3 sequence is CASSLGLAGVGTGELFF. For the CDR3, the DNA is TGCGCCAGCAGCTTGGGTCTAGCGGGAGTTGGAACCGGGGAGCTGTTTTTT.

The V gene is TRBV6-5, the J gene TRBJ2-1; no definite D call. This CDR3 spans 14 amino acids. V lost 0 bases and J 5 bases, leaving 8 bases between the germline ends. Germline CDR1 reads MNHEY; CDR2 reads SVGAGI. The chain's CDR3 is CASSYSGHDNEQFF. CDR3 coding DNA: TGTGCCAGCAGTTACTCCGGGCACGACAATGAGCAGTTCTTC.

V gene TRBV6-1 combines with J gene TRBJ2-7, with 7 positions matching TRBD2. Germline V CDR1 and CDR2: MNHNS, SASEGT. Trimming took 2 bases from V and 4 from J; bases not matched to a gene: 2. The CDR3 contains 13 residues. The CDR3, as DNA: TGTGCCAGCAGTGAATTGCGGGGGTACGAGCAGTACTTC. Translated: CASSELRGYEQYF.

The chain links TRBV11-2 to TRBJ2-7; no firm D call. The CDR3 loop spans 15 amino acids. Between the trimmed V and J ends, which lost 2 bases and 4 bases, there was a span of 15 bases. The germline CDR1 and CDR2 sequences are SGHAT and FQNNGV. The DNA of the CDR3 is TGTGCCAGCAGCTTAACAGCCAGCTCCGGGTACGAGCAGTACTTC. It yields the protein CASSLTASSGYEQYF.

V and J are TRBV10-2 and TRBJ2-7; no definite D call. Per germline, CDR1 WSHSY and CDR2 SAAADI. V dropped 0 bases and J dropped 3 bases, with 9 bases sitting between them. The CDR3 totals 14 residues. CDR3 DNA sequence: TGCGCCAGCAGTGAGTCTAGCTTTGGCTACGAGCAGTACTTC. Encoded protein: CASSESSFGYEQYF.

The chain joins TRBV6-1 to TRBJ2-2, with D unclear. Trimming stripped 4 bases from V and 3 bases from J, with 12 bases between. Germline values: CDR1 MNHNS, CDR2 SASEGT. The CDR3 has 15 amino acids. This CDR3 is CASSVKAAYTGELFF. The DNA of the CDR3 is TGTGCCAGCAGTGTCAAGGCAGCCTACACCGGGGAGCTGTTTTTT.

The gene calls are TRBV19 and TRBJ2-7, with 8 bases that match TRBD1. Germline-derived CDR1 and CDR2 are LNHDA and SQIVND (reference sequence). The V gene end was trimmed by 10 bases and the J gene end by 2 bases; junction bases not matched to a gene: 7. CDR3 length: 13 amino acids. The chain's CDR3 is CATMTGDTYEQYF. The CDR3 coding sequence is TGTGCCACCATGACAGGGGATACCTACGAGCAGTACTTC.

The chain links TRBV5-4 to TRBJ2-7, with TRBD2 matching 14 bases. V gave up 3 bases and J gave up 0 bases; unmatched junction bases: 5. This CDR3 is built from 17 residues. CDR1 is SGHNT, CDR2 YYREEE, per germline (reference sequence). CDR3 amino acids: CASSSGLAGVGSYEQYF. DNA for the CDR3: TGTGCCAGCAGCTCGGGACTAGCGGGAGTCGGCTCCTACGAGCAGTACTTC.

The CDR3, as DNA: TGTGCCAGCAGCTTAGGGGCATTTAGCACAGATACGCAGTATTTT. Translation gives CASSLGAFSTDTQYF. The genes are TRBV13 and TRBJ2-3; no clear D. This CDR3 has 15 amino acids. V was pared by 0 bases and J by 0 bases, with 7 bases between. CDR1 is PRHDT and CDR2 is FYEKMQ in the germline V gene (reference sequence). Combining the CDR3 with reference TRBV13 and TRBJ2-3 gives the whole variable domain AAGVIQSPRHLIKEKRETATLKCYPIPRHDTVYWYQQGPGQDPQFLISFYEKMQSDKGSIPDRFSAQQFSDYHSELNMSSLELGDSALYFCASSLGAFSTDTQYFGPGTRLTVL.

The chain couples TRBV10-3 to TRBJ1-2; 7 bases are a match to TRBD1. CDR3 length equals 14 residues. V was pared by 4 bases and J by 2 bases, with 4 bases of the junction left unmatched. The germline CDR1 and CDR2 sequences are ENHRY and SYGVKD. The DNA of the CDR3 is TGTGCCATCAGTGCCGGGACAGCCAACTATGGCTACACCTTC. Protein sequence: CAISAGTANYGYTF.

This chain connects TRBV2 to TRBJ2-7; the D is unclear. This CDR3 has 12 residues. Germline-derived CDR1 and CDR2 are SNHLY and FYNNEI. V was shortened by 6 bases and J by 4 bases, with 10 bases between the two germline ends. As DNA, the CDR3 is TGTGCCAGCAGCGCAACCGGGTACGAGCAGTACTTC. Translating it yields CASSATGYEQYF. The full variable domain, its missing parts supplied by reference TRBV2 and TRBJ2-7, is EPEVTQTPSHQVTQMGQEVILRCVPISNHLYFYWYRQILGQKVEFLVSFYNNEISEKSEIFDDQFSVERPDGSNFTLKIRSTKLEDSAMYFCASSATGYEQYFGPGTRLTVT.

As regards this clone: Other nucleotide sequences from this sample produce the same CDR3. V and J are TRBV7-8 and TRBJ2-3, with 13 bases lining up with TRBD2. Looked up from germline, CDR1 is SGHVS and CDR2 is FQNEAQ. V was pared by 4 bases and J by 3 bases, with 4 bases of the junction left unmatched. The CDR3 totals 16 residues. The CDR3 DNA follows: TGTGCCAGCAGCTCTATACTAGCGGGGGGGACAGATACGCAGTATTTT. Amino acids: CASSSILAGGTDTQYF.

The chain combines TRBV5-4 with TRBJ1-4, with D possibly being TRBD1 (6 bases). V was shortened by 4 bases and J by 7 bases, with 14 bases between the two germline ends. The germline gives CDR1 SGHNT, CDR2 YYREEE (reference sequence). The CDR3 totals 14 residues. DNA for the CDR3: TGTGCCAGCAGCGTGGACAGTCCTGGTGAAAAACTGTTTTTT. Its translation is CASSVDSPGEKLFF.